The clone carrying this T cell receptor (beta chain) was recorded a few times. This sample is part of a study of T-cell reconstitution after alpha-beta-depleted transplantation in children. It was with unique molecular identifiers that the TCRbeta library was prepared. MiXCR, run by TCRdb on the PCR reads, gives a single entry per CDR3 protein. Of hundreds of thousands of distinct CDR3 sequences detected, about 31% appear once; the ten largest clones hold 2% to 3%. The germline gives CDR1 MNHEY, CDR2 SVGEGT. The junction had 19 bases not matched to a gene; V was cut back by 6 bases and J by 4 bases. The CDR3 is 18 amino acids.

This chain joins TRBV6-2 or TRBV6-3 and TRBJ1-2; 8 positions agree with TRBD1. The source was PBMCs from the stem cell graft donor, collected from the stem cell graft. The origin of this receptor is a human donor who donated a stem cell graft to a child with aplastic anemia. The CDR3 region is CASRSTDRGDVGSYGYTF. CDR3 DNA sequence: TGTGCCAGCAGAAGCACCGACAGGGGCGACGTCGGGAGCTATGGCTACACCTTC.